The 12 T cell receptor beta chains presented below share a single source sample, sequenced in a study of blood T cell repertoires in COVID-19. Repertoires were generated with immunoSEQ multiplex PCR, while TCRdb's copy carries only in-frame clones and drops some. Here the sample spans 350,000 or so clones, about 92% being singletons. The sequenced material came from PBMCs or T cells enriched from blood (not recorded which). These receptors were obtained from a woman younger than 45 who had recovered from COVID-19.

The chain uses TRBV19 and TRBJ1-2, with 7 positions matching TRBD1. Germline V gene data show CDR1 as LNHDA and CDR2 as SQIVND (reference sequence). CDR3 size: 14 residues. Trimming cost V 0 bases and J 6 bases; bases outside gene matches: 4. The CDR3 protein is CASSIDGTVDGYTF. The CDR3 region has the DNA TGTGCCAGTAGTATAGACGGGACAGTGGATGGCTACACCTTC.

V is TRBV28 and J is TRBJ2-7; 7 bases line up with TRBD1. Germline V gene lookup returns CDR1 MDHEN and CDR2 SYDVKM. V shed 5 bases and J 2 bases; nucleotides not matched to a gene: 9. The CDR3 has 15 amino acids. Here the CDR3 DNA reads TGTGCCAGCAGTCTAACAGGGGATCCCACCTACGAGCAGTACTTC. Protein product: CASSLTGDPTYEQYF.

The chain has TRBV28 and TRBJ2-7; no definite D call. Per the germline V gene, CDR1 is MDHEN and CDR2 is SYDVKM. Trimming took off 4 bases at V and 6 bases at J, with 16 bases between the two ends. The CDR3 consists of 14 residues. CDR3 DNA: TGTGCCAGCAGTTCCCCAAATTGGGCTCGCGAGCAGTACTTC. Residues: CASSSPNWAREQYF.

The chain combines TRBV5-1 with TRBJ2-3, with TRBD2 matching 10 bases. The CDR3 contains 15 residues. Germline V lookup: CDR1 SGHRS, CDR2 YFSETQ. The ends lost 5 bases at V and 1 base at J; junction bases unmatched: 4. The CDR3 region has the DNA TGCGCCAGCAGTTGGAGCGGGGGGGGCACAGATACGCAGTATTTT. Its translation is CASSWSGGGTDTQYF.

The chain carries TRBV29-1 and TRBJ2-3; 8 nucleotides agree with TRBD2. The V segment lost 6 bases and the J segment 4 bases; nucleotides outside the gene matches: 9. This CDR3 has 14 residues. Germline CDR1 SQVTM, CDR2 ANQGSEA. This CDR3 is CSVGGGGNADTQYF. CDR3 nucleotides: TGCAGCGTCGGGGGGGGCGGGAACGCAGATACGCAGTATTTT.

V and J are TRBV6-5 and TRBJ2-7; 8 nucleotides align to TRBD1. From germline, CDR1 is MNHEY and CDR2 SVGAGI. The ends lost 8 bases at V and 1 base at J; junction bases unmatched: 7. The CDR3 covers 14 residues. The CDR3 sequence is CASRYGTGSYEQYF. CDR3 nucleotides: TGTGCCAGCCGATACGGGACAGGTTCCTACGAGCAGTACTTC.

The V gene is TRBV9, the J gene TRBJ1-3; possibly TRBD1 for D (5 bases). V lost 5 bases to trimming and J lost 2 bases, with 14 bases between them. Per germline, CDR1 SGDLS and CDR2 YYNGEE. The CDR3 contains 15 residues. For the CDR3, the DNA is TGTGCCAGCAGTGGGCACCAGGGTACTGGAAACACCATATATTTT. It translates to CASSGHQGTGNTIYF.

Written as DNA, the CDR3 is TGTGCCACCAGCAGAGGTGGGACTTTCGATGGCTACACCTTC. It yields the protein CATSRGGTFDGYTF. This chain links TRBV15 with TRBJ1-2; weak D call: TRBD1 (5 bases). The CDR3 covers 14 residues. CDR1 is LNHNV, CDR2 YYDKDF, per germline (reference sequence). V lost 1 base and J lost 6, with 12 bases in between.

The CDR3 DNA reads TGTGCCAGCAACAGGGGAAACACCAATGAGCAGTTCTTC. Its protein product is CASNRGNTNEQFF. The J gene is TRBJ2-1, the V gene TRBV27; 7 bases are shared with TRBD1. Germline assignment: CDR1 MNHEY and CDR2 SMNVEV (reference sequence). The CDR3 is 13 amino acids. Germline trimming cut 7 bases from V and 6 bases from J; bases unmatched to any gene: 6.

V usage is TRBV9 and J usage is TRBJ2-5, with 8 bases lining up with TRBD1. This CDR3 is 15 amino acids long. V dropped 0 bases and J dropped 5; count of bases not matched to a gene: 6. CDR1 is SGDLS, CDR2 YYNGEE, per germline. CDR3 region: CASSVVTGGEETQYF. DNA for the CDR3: TGTGCCAGCAGCGTAGTTACAGGGGGTGAGGAGACCCAGTACTTC.

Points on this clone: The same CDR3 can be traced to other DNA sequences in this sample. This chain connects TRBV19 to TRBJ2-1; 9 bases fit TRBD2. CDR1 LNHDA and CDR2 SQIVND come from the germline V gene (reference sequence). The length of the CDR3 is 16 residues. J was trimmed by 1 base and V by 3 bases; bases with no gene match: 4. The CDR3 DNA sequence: TGTGCCAGTAGTATCCGGCTAGCGGGATCCTACAATGAGCAGTTCTTC. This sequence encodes CASSIRLAGSYNEQFF.

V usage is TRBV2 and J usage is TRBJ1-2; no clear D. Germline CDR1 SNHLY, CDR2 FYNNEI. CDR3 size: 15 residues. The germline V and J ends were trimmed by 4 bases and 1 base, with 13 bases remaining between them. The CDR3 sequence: CASSGRTSLNYGYTF. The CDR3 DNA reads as TGTGCCAGCAGTGGGAGGACCTCCCTTAACTATGGCTACACCTTC.